The entry below describes one T cell receptor beta chain. Its antigen is unknown. This record comes from a study of cytomegalovirus exposure and HLA in healthy donors. Overall study results and limits: With later analysis, a missense DCLRE1C variant became linked to TCR beta V- and J-gene trimming.

Germline lookup yields CDR1 SGHDT and CDR2 YYEEEE. With V trimmed by 4 bases and J by 3 bases, 8 bases remained unmatched. CDR3 length equals 15 residues. The PCR ran on 60 Vbeta and 13 Jbeta primers. The data were produced by immunoSEQ multiplex PCR, yet TCRdb's version contains in-frame clones alone and is incomplete. Of 150,000 to 200,000 clones in the sample, around 85% were seen once. The chain uses TRBV5-6 and TRBJ1-2; the match to TRBD1 covers 8 bases. Material: PBMCs. This TCR came from a man in his late teens or twenties in good health and CMV-seronegative. The DNA for the CDR3 is TGTGCCAGCAGCACAACAGGACAGGGCCACTATGGCTACACCTTC. This translates into CASSTTGQGHYGYTF.